A selection of T cell receptor beta chains follows, all from one sample in a study of blood T cell repertoires in COVID-19. The table came from immunoSEQ multiplex PCR; TCRdb's copy has only in-frame clones and leaves some out. This sample yields hundreds of thousands of clones, of which about 94% are seen a single time; over 0.75% belongs to the top ten. Source material: peripheral blood. The receptors here all came from a man aged 60 to 75 with COVID-19, enrolled during active disease. Both conserved end residues are part of each CDR3. The order of the fields is V gene, J gene, D gene, clone size, CDR3 DNA, CDR3 protein. A D gene is named only where the DNA matches it firmly. The size of a clone is reported for some rows only, either as once, few or many, or as a class for expanded clones.

>TRBV5-4|TRBJ1-3|TRBD1|few
TGTGCCAGCAGCGCGGGACAGGGTCCCCTCTCTGGAAACACCATATATTTT
CASSAGQGPLSGNTIYF
>TRBV9|TRBJ2-7|.|.
TGTGCCAGCAGCCTAACATGGGGGCTTAACCCCTACGAGCAGTACTTC
CASSLTWGLNPYEQYF
>TRBV2|TRBJ2-1|.|once
TGTGCCAGCAGTGTAACTAGGACGGACAATGAGCAGTTCTTC
CASSVTRTDNEQFF
>TRBV18|TRBJ1-1|.|.
TGTGCCAGCTCACCAAGCAGGGGTGAAGCTTTCTTT
CASSPSRGEAFF
>TRBV3-1/TRBV3-2|TRBJ2-7|.|.
TGTGCCAGCAGCCAAGCCGACACGCCCTCCTACGGACAGTACTTC
CASSQADTPSYGQYF
>TRBV19|TRBJ1-5|TRBD1|once
TGTGCCAGTAAGACGGACAGGCGTGGCAATCAGCCCCAGCATTTT
CASKTDRRGNQPQHF
>TRBV23-1|TRBJ2-1|TRBD1|.
TGCGCCAGCAGTCCCTCCCCCTGGGACAGGGGAAGAAATGAGCAGTTCTTC
CASSPSPWDRGRNEQFF
>TRBV6-6|TRBJ2-7|.|.
TGTGCCAGCAGGACCCTGGGGGGGCACCACGAGCAGTACTTC
CASRTLGGHHEQYF
>TRBV11-1|TRBJ2-1|TRBD2|.
TGTGCCAGCAGCTTGGAACTAGCGGGAGCGTTTTTCTTC
CASSLELAGAFFF
>TRBV29-1|TRBJ2-1|TRBD1|.
TGCAGCGTCCCTGGAAGAAGGGGGCCTATGAATGAGCAGTTCTTC
CSVPGRRGPMNEQFF
>TRBV10-3|TRBJ1-2|.|.
TGTGCCATCAGTGAGTTAGGAGTCAGTCCGGACTACTATGGCTACACCTTC
CAISELGVSPDYYGYTF
>TRBV3-1/TRBV3-2|TRBJ2-2|TRBD2|.
TGTGCCAGCAGCCTCCCGGGGGGGACCACCGGGGAGCTGTTTTTT
CASSLPGGTTGELFF
>TRBV19|TRBJ1-1|TRBD1|.
TGTGCCAGTAGTATAATTAGGACAGGGCGGAACACTGAAGCTTTCTTT
CASSIIRTGRNTEAFF
>TRBV5-1|TRBJ2-2|.|.
TGCGCCAGCAGCAACACTCAGGGGACCGGGGAGCTGTTTTTT
CASSNTQGTGELFF
>TRBV7-2|TRBJ1-2|.|.
TGTGCCAGCCACCCCCTTGGGCAGAGCCGTTCGTATGGCTACACCTTC
CASHPLGQSRSYGYTF
>TRBV9|TRBJ2-2|.|.
TGTGCCAGCAGCGTAGGACTGGAAACAACGAACACCGGGGAGCTGTTTTTT
CASSVGLETTNTGELFF
>TRBV25-1|TRBJ2-1|TRBD2|.
TGTGCCAGCAGTGAATCGCTGGCGGGAGGTCCCTACAATGAGCAGTTCTTC
CASSESLAGGPYNEQFF
>TRBV6-5|TRBJ2-1|TRBD1|.
TGTGCCAGCAGTTCCGCCGGACAGGGGGGCGAGCAGTTCTTC
CASSSAGQGGEQFF
>TRBV12-3/TRBV12-4|TRBJ2-3|.|few
TGTGCCAGCAGTTTATATGCAGATACGCAGTATTTT
CASSLYADTQYF
>TRBV18|TRBJ1-3|.|.
TGTGCCAGCTCAGCCGACTCGAGCTCTGGAAACACCATATATTTT
CASSADSSSGNTIYF
>TRBV2|TRBJ2-2|TRBD2|.
TGTGCGTCAAAAGCTAGCGGGGCGGGAACCGGGGAGCTGTTTTTT
CASKASGAGTGELFF
>TRBV6-6|TRBJ1-2|TRBD1|.
TGTGCCAGCAGTATGCAGGGGGCCTTTAACTATGGCTACACCTTC
CASSMQGAFNYGYTF
>TRBV5-8|TRBJ1-6|.|once
TGTGCCAGCAGCCTCGGGGGGTCCTATAATTCACCCCTCCACTTT
CASSLGGSYNSPLHF
>TRBV6-6|TRBJ2-7|.|.
TGTGCCAGCAGACCCTCTAGCACCTACTACGAGCAGTACTTC
CASRPSSTYYEQYF
>TRBV19|TRBJ2-2|.|.
TGTGCCAGTAGTATAGAAGGCGGGACGAACACCGGGGAGCTGTTTTTT
CASSIEGGTNTGELFF
>TRBV6-5|TRBJ1-2|.|.
TGTGCCAGCAGCTTAGACAGTGGGTGGTATGGCTACACCTTC
CASSLDSGWYGYTF
>TRBV19|TRBJ2-1|TRBD1|.
TGTGCCAGTAGTATAGATCCCCCGGGACAGGGCCATGAGCAGTTCTTC
CASSIDPPGQGHEQFF
>TRBV10-2|TRBJ2-7|.|.
TGCGCCAGCAGTGAGACAGGTACCTACGAGCAGTACTTC
CASSETGTYEQYF
>TRBV6-4|TRBJ1-6|.|.
TGTGCCAGCAGTGACAATCCCACAGGGTACCCAAATTCACCCCTCCACTTT
CASSDNPTGYPNSPLHF
>TRBV5-1|TRBJ2-1|.|.
TGCGCCAGCAGCTTTACAGGAAGCTCCTACAATGAGCAGTTCTTC
CASSFTGSSYNEQFF
>TRBV10-3|TRBJ2-3|TRBD2|.
TGTGCCATCAGTGGGACTAGCGGGGAATTCACAGATACGCAGTATTTT
CAISGTSGEFTDTQYF
>TRBV6-5|TRBJ1-4|.|.
TGTGCCAGCAGTTACAGGAAGGGAGAACTGTTTTTT
CASSYRKGELFF
>TRBV5-4|TRBJ2-7|TRBD2|.
TGTGCCACGGGGGGGGGTGGCCCCCCTTACGAGCAGTACTTC
CATGGGGPPYEQYF
>TRBV18|TRBJ2-1|TRBD1|.
TGTGCCAGCTCACCACCGGGGACAGTTAAATACAATGAGCAGTTCTTC
CASSPPGTVKYNEQFF
>TRBV2|TRBJ1-4|TRBD1|.
TGTGCCAGCGAGGTGGAGGGGGCGTCAGGAAAACTGTTTTTT
CASEVEGASGKLFF
>TRBV24-1|TRBJ1-2|TRBD1|once
TGTGCCACCAGTGATTCCCCTAACAGGGGAAGCTACACCTTC
CATSDSPNRGSYTF
>TRBV19|TRBJ2-2|.|.
TGTGCCAGTAGTATTGGCCTAGGCAACACCGGGGAGCTGTTTTTT
CASSIGLGNTGELFF
>TRBV9|TRBJ2-1|.|.
TGTGCCAGCAGCGTGTCTAGCGCTCCTATGAATGAGCAGTTCTTC
CASSVSSAPMNEQFF
>TRBV19|TRBJ2-3|.|.
TGTGCCAGTAGTACAGGGCGAGGAGTAGATACGCAGTATTTT
CASSTGRGVDTQYF
>TRBV6-5|TRBJ2-7|.|.
TGTGCCAGCAGTTACTCTGAGGATTCCTACGAGCAGTACTTC
CASSYSEDSYEQYF
>TRBV9|TRBJ2-2|.|.
TGTGCCAGCAGCGTAGCGTGGAGGGTTAACACCGGGGAGCTGTTTTTT
CASSVAWRVNTGELFF
>TRBV5-6|TRBJ1-3|.|.
TGTGCCGGCCGGGTCTCTGGAAACACCATATATTTT
CAGRVSGNTIYF
>TRBV18|TRBJ1-1|TRBD1|.
TGTGCCAGCCTAGGACAGGGAGACACTGAAGCTTTCTTT
CASLGQGDTEAFF
>TRBV19|TRBJ2-1|.|.
TGTGCCAGTAGTCCCCTAGAGGACAATGAGCAGTTCTTC
CASSPLEDNEQFF